These 23 T cell receptor beta chains originate from one sample sequenced in a study of T-cell reconstitution after alpha-beta-depleted transplantation in children. Unique molecular identifiers were used in preparing the TCRbeta library. One entry per CDR3 protein, called by TCRdb with MiXCR from the PCR reads. The sample has about 1,000,000 distinct CDR3 sequences; about 30% are singletons. This material consisted of PBMCs, mostly from graft donor cells, taken 360 days after TCRalphabeta/CD19-depleted stem cell transplant. These receptors all stem from a boy under three years old who had a stem cell transplant for SCID, so the T cells may come from the graft donor.

This clonotype has just a few counts. The chain has TRBV20-1 and TRBJ2-3, with 9 bases aligning to TRBD2. The CDR3 consists of 17 residues. The V gene end was trimmed by 3 bases and the J gene end by 1 base; junction bases not matched to a gene: 11. The germline V gene encodes CDR1 DFQATT and CDR2 SNEGSKA (reference sequence). The CDR3 DNA is TGCAGTGCTAGTAGGCTAGCGGGGACCCGGGGCACAGATACGCAGTATTTT. Its protein product is CSASRLAGTRGTDTQYF.

The rearrangement links TRBV7-9 to TRBJ2-7; tentatively, D is TRBD1 (6 bases). The germline CDR1 and CDR2 sequences are SEHNR and FQNEAQ (reference sequence). Trimming shortened V by 4 bases and J by 4 bases, and 17 bases separated the two germline ends. The CDR3 length is 15 residues. CDR3 coding DNA: TGTGCCAGCAGCTCCGGCCAGGGGTTCGCATACGAGCAGTACTTC. Amino acids: CASSSGQGFAYEQYF.

This clonotype has a handful of counts. The gene calls are TRBV29-1 and TRBJ2-5; D gene unclear. Trimming stripped 5 bases from V and 0 bases from J, with 10 bases between. In germline, CDR1 is SQVTM, CDR2 ANQGSEA. This CDR3 has 13 residues. CDR3 nucleotide sequence: TGCAGCGTTCTTCCTAGGGACCAAGAGACCCAGTACTTC. Amino acid sequence: CSVLPRDQETQYF.

The CDR3 reads CASASSRTSYEQYF. In nucleotides, the CDR3 is TGTGCCAGCGCCTCGTCTAGAACATCCTACGAGCAGTACTTC. The chain is built from TRBV14 and TRBJ2-7; D gene unclear. The CDR3 runs to 14 residues. The ends were cut back, 8 bases at V and 1 base at J, with 15 bases in the middle. Germline values: CDR1 SGHDN, CDR2 FVKESK.

The chain joins TRBV7-2 to TRBJ1-2; tentative D call: TRBD1 (5 bases). The CDR3 length is 13 residues. Trimming left V 5 bases short and J 4 bases short, with 11 bases between. Looked up from germline, CDR1 is SGHTA and CDR2 is FQGNSA. The CDR3 reads CASSTTVIYGYTF. CDR3 sequence (DNA): TGTGCCAGCAGCACGACAGTGATCTATGGCTACACCTTC.

This clonotype has a handful of counts. The chain carries TRBV7-6 and TRBJ2-5, with unresolved D. CDR1 and CDR2 (germline): SGHVS, FNYEAQ. V lost 1 base and J lost 0, with 9 bases in between. The CDR3 has 15 amino acids. CDR3 coding DNA: TGTGCCAGCAGCTTAGGTTTTACAGACCAAGAGACCCAGTACTTC. Translation gives CASSLGFTDQETQYF.

The chain couples TRBV12-3 or TRBV12-4 to TRBJ2-1, with unresolved D. V lost 5 bases and J 5 bases, leaving 19 bases between the germline ends. The CDR3 loop spans 16 amino acids. CDR3: CASSLGRIAVNNEQFF. As DNA, the CDR3 is TGTGCCAGCAGTCTCGGACGGATCGCAGTTAACAATGAGCAGTTCTTC.

This clonotype was found a few times. This chain links TRBV30 with TRBJ2-3, with D possibly being TRBD2 (6 bases). V was cut by 8 bases and J by 2 bases, with 23 bases left in between. CDR1 is GTSNPN and CDR2 is SVGIG in the germline V gene (reference sequence). This CDR3 has 16 residues. CDR3 nucleotides: TGTGCCGGACGAGGGGTAGCGGACACCTACACAGATACGCAGTATTTT. Amino acids: CAGRGVADTYTDTQYF.

The chain is built from TRBV24-1 and TRBJ2-2, with D perhaps matching TRBD2 (6 bases). Germline V gene lookup returns CDR1 KGHDR and CDR2 SFDVKD. Trimming left V 3 bases short and J 0 bases short, with 13 bases between. This CDR3 is 17 amino acids long. The CDR3 here is CATSDGRRGANTGELFF. The DNA for the CDR3 is TGTGCCACCAGTGATGGGAGGCGGGGCGCGAACACCGGGGAGCTGTTTTTT.

The V gene is TRBV5-1, the J gene TRBJ2-7, with TRBD1 matching over 9 bases. V lost 4 bases to trimming and J lost 6 bases; unmatched junction nucleotides: 8. CDR1 SGHRS and CDR2 YFSETQ come from the germline V gene. This CDR3 has 14 residues. DNA for the CDR3: TGCGCCAGCAGCCCGGACAGGGGCGACTTCGAGCAGTACTTC. This sequence encodes CASSPDRGDFEQYF.

J is TRBJ1-2 and V is TRBV5-1; D possibly corresponds to TRBD1 (6 bases). Looked up from germline, CDR1 is SGHRS and CDR2 is YFSETQ. The V and J ends lost 4 bases and 0 bases respectively, with 13 bases between them. CDR3 length: 15 amino acids. CDR3 amino acids: CASSPQGLTNYGYTF. The DNA of the CDR3 is TGCGCCAGCAGCCCACAGGGCCTAACTAACTATGGCTACACCTTC.

This clonotype came up a few times. The chain recombines TRBV12-3 or TRBV12-4 with TRBJ1-2, with TRBD1 as a possible D gene (5 bases). The CDR3 contains 13 residues. The ends were cut back, 6 bases at V and 3 bases at J, with 11 bases in the middle. The CDR3, as DNA: TGTGCCAGCAGCCCCCTCAGGGACTATGGCTACACCTTC. Residues: CASSPLRDYGYTF.

V is TRBV11-2 and J is TRBJ2-7; TRBD1 matches at 11 bases. After removal of 6 bases from V and 3 bases from J, the junction contained 7 bases not matched to a gene. Germline values: CDR1 SGHAT, CDR2 FQNNGV. There are 15 residues in the CDR3. CDR3 in DNA: TGTGCCAGCAGAGCCGAGGACAGGGGGCTCTACGAGCAGTACTTC. Translating gives CASRAEDRGLYEQYF. The whole variable domain, filled in from reference TRBV11-2 and TRBJ2-7, reads EAGVAQSPRYKIIEKRQSVAFWCNPISGHATLYWYQQILGQGPKLLIQFQNNGVVDDSQLPKDRFSAERLKGVDSTLKIQPAKLEDSAVYLCASRAEDRGLYEQYFGPGTRLTVT.

In its sample, this clonotype was seen a few times. This chain uses TRBV9 with TRBJ2-4; 7 nucleotides line up with TRBD1. The germline V gene encodes CDR1 SGDLS and CDR2 YYNGEE. This CDR3 is built from 17 residues. Unmatched junction bases numbered 10, after V lost 4 bases and J lost 0 bases. CDR3 sequence reads: CASSQEQGFVAKNIQYF. The CDR3 coding sequence is TGTGCCAGCAGCCAGGAACAGGGGTTCGTAGCCAAAAACATTCAGTACTTC.

This clonotype was recorded many times. The chain combines TRBV10-3 with TRBJ1-1; D is ambiguous. Germline V CDR1 and CDR2: ENHRY, SYGVKD. This CDR3 contains 11 residues. With 6 bases removed from V and 6 bases from J, the gap between germline ends came to 8 bases. CDR3 bases: TGTGCCATCAGAACAGCTTCTGAAGCTTTCTTT. This translates into CAIRTASEAFF.

This chain uses TRBV27 with TRBJ1-4; no clear D. Germline CDR1 MNHEY, CDR2 SMNVEV (reference sequence). Trimming took 3 bases from V and 5 from J, leaving 19 bases between them. The CDR3 sequence is 17 residues long. The CDR3 loop reads CASSFLPIQLPNEKLFF. The CDR3 DNA follows: TGTGCCAGCAGTTTCCTCCCGATACAGCTTCCCAATGAAAAACTGTTTTTT. Drawing the rest from reference TRBV27 and TRBJ1-4, the complete variable domain is EAQVTQNPRYLITVTGKKLTVTCSQNMNHEYMSWYRQDPGLGLRQIYYSMNVEVTDKGDVPEGYKVSRKEKRNFPLILESPSPNQTSLYFCASSFLPIQLPNEKLFFGSGTQLSVL.

This clonotype turned up a few times. This chain joins TRBV5-1 and TRBJ2-3; D remains ambiguous. Germline CDR1 and CDR2: SGHRS and YFSETQ. V gave up 6 bases and J gave up 2 bases, with 25 bases separating them. This CDR3 is 18 amino acids long. Here the CDR3 reads CASIQLPGFSNYTDTQYF. CDR3 nucleotides: TGCGCCAGCATCCAGCTCCCTGGGTTCAGCAACTACACAGATACGCAGTATTTT.

The sample holds many counts of this clonotype. The chain joins TRBV2 to TRBJ2-1; tentative D call: TRBD2 (5 bases). Germline V gene sequence: CDR1 SNHLY, CDR2 FYNNEI. The V end lost 6 bases, the J end lost 12 bases, and 12 bases lay between the germline ends. The CDR3 length is 11 residues. CDR3 in DNA: TGTGCCAGCAGCCTACTTCGGGGGCAGTTCTTC. As protein: CASSLLRGQFF.

The chain recombines TRBV4-1 with TRBJ2-7; D possibly corresponds to TRBD2 (6 bases). Trimming removed 5 bases at V and 8 bases at J, with 22 bases between. This CDR3 is built from 15 residues. CDR1 MGHRA and CDR2 YSYEKL come from the germline V gene. The CDR3 spells CASSSFPGGTAKQYF. The CDR3 nucleotides are TGCGCCAGCAGCTCGTTTCCCGGAGGGACGGCCAAGCAGTACTTC.

The sample holds one count of this clonotype. DNA of the CDR3: TGCAGCGTTGGAGCTATGGCCCCGGGCGCTGAAGCTTTCTTT. It yields the protein CSVGAMAPGAEAFF. The chain recombines TRBV29-1 with TRBJ1-1; D unclear. The germline CDR1 and CDR2 sequences are SQVTM and ANQGSEA. Trimming shortened V by 4 bases and J by 6 bases, and 18 bases separated the two germline ends. CDR3 size: 14 residues.

In its sample, this clonotype was seen a few times. This chain joins TRBV5-5 and TRBJ1-1; 7 bases fit TRBD1. The germline V gene encodes CDR1 SGHKS and CDR2 YYEKEE (reference sequence). The CDR3 covers 14 residues. Trimming cost V 5 bases and J 3 bases; bases outside gene matches: 7. CDR3 DNA sequence: TGTGCCAGCAGGCGACAGGGATGGGACACTGAAGCTTTCTTT. Amino acids: CASRRQGWDTEAFF.

This clonotype was counted between two and nine times. The chain uses TRBV3-1 and TRBJ2-5; 11 bases are a match to TRBD1. Germline-derived CDR1 and CDR2 are LGHDT and YNNKEL (reference sequence). The trim removed 4 bases at V and 7 bases at J, leaving 5 bases unmatched. CDR3 length equals 14 residues. CDR3 loop: CASSPRTGGWTQYF. The CDR3 DNA is TGTGCCAGCAGCCCCAGGACAGGGGGCTGGACCCAGTACTTC.

The chain combines TRBV12-3 or TRBV12-4 with TRBJ2-7; D is possibly TRBD2 (7 bases). Trimming removed 3 bases from V and 0 bases from J, with 12 bases in between. This CDR3 spans 15 amino acids. The CDR3 loop is CASSFGGLSSYEQYF. Here the CDR3 DNA reads TGTGCCAGCAGTTTCGGGGGGCTTAGCTCCTACGAGCAGTACTTC.